One and the same sample provided the 30 T cell receptor beta chains below, sequenced in a study of cytomegalovirus exposure and HLA in healthy donors. The study ran its PCR with 60 Vbeta and 13 Jbeta primers. Assay used: immunoSEQ multiplex PCR; TCRdb lists only in-frame clones, some missing. The sample holds fewer than 250,000 clones, nearly 80% seen once. Sequencing was performed on PBMCs. The receptor source for this set is a male donor in good health and CMV-seronegative.

The chain couples TRBV7-9 to TRBJ2-3; 11 bases agree with TRBD2. The CDR3 length is 16 residues. Per the germline V gene, CDR1 is SEHNR and CDR2 is FQNEAQ (reference sequence). The trim removed 6 bases at V and 1 base at J, leaving 6 bases unmatched. The CDR3 sequence is CASRSGTSGRTDTQYF. The CDR3, as DNA: TGTGCCAGCAGATCCGGGACTAGCGGTCGCACAGATACGCAGTATTTT. The entire variable domain, with the rest obtained from reference TRBV7-9 and TRBJ2-3, is as follows: DTGVSQNPRHKITKRGQNVTFRCDPISEHNRLYWYRQTLGQGPEFLTYFQNEAQLEKSRLLSDRFSAERPKGSFSTLEIQRTEQGDSAMYLCASRSGTSGRTDTQYFGPGTRLTVL.

The chain couples TRBV2 to TRBJ2-7, with D perhaps matching TRBD1 (6 bases). The CDR3 covers 13 residues. Germline lookup yields CDR1 SNHLY and CDR2 FYNNEI. Trimming stripped 1 base from V and 6 bases from J, with 10 bases between. CDR3 residues: CASSEGAGAEQYF. The DNA of the CDR3 is TGTGCCAGCAGTGAAGGGGCAGGGGCCGAGCAGTACTTC.

This clone appeared once. The chain links TRBV11-2 to TRBJ1-2; 9 positions agree with TRBD1. This CDR3 spans 15 amino acids. Germline CDR1 and CDR2: SGHAT and FQNNGV. Trimming at V came to 2 bases and at J to 5 bases, leaving 6 bases not matched to a gene. In DNA, the CDR3 is TGTGCCAGCAGCTTATTACAGGGGGCATGGTATGGCTACACCTTC. Its protein is CASSLLQGAWYGYTF.

The chain recombines TRBV4-1 with TRBJ2-7, with 7 bases identical to TRBD1. The length of the CDR3 is 17 residues. CDR1 is MGHRA, CDR2 YSYEKL, per germline. Trimming cost V 0 bases and J 4 bases; bases outside gene matches: 12. CDR3 in DNA: TGCGCCAGCAGCCAAGAACCAAACCAGGGACAGCCATACGAGCAGTACTTC. Its protein is CASSQEPNQGQPYEQYF.

The chain combines TRBV11-2 with TRBJ2-6; possible D gene TRBD2, 6 bases. CDR3 length: 19 amino acids. Between the trimmed V and J ends, which lost 3 bases and 2 bases, there was a span of 20 bases. The germline gives CDR1 SGHAT, CDR2 FQNNGV. The CDR3 loop is CASSFWGREAHAGANVLTF. The DNA of the CDR3 is TGTGCCAGCAGCTTCTGGGGCAGGGAGGCCCATGCTGGGGCCAACGTCCTGACTTTC.

Turning to this clone: This sample also contains other DNA sequences that code for the same CDR3. The chain uses TRBV6-5 and TRBJ2-7; D gene unclear. Germline assignment: CDR1 MNHEY and CDR2 SVGAGI. V lost 0 bases to trimming and J lost 4 bases, with 7 bases between them. The CDR3 sequence is 13 residues long. CDR3 in amino acids: CASSYSRGYEQYF. The DNA of the CDR3 is TGTGCCAGCAGTTACTCTCGCGGTTACGAGCAGTACTTC.

The rearrangement uses TRBV7-9 and TRBJ1-3; 7 bases are shared with TRBD1. J lost 6 bases, V lost 2 bases, and 4 bases had no gene match. The CDR3 length is 14 residues. Looked up from germline, CDR1 is SEHNR and CDR2 is FQNEAQ (reference sequence). The CDR3 protein is CASSLRTGKNTIYF. The CDR3 DNA sequence: TGTGCCAGCAGCTTACGGACAGGTAAAAACACCATATATTTT.

V is TRBV6-5 and J is TRBJ2-5; 8 bases map to TRBD1. The better agreement between TRBJ2-7 and the DNA end casts doubt on the J call. The CDR3 has 15 residues. CDR1 and CDR2 (germline): MNHEY, SVGAGI. CDR3 amino acids: CASSYGQGLPYEQYF. DNA of the CDR3: TGTGCCAGCAGTTACGGACAGGGCTTGCCCTACGAGCAGTACTTC.

This clone was seen once. The chain carries TRBV29-1 and TRBJ2-1, with 12 nucleotides matching TRBD2. J was trimmed by 1 base and V by 1 base; bases with no gene match: 8. The germline gives CDR1 SQVTM, CDR2 ANQGSEA. The CDR3 is 18 amino acids. CDR3 loop: CSVEGLAGGLNSYNEQFF. The CDR3 bases are TGCAGCGTTGAAGGTCTAGCGGGGGGGCTAAATTCCTACAATGAGCAGTTCTTC.

V and J are TRBV2 and TRBJ1-2, with D maybe TRBD1 (6 bases). The CDR3 consists of 13 residues. Trimming removed 8 bases at V and 7 bases at J, with 17 bases between. The germline gives CDR1 SNHLY, CDR2 FYNNEI. This CDR3 reads CASPGAAGAGYTF. CDR3 DNA sequence: TGTGCCAGCCCTGGGGCCGCAGGGGCTGGCTACACCTTC.

J is TRBJ2-7 and V is TRBV28; 10 positions match TRBD2. The ends lost 3 bases at V and 4 bases at J; junction bases unmatched: 6. Germline CDR1 reads MDHEN; CDR2 reads SYDVKM. This CDR3 region has 15 residues. DNA of the CDR3: TGTGCCAGCAGTTTTTACACTAGCGGGACGTACGAGCAGTACTTC. It yields the protein CASSFYTSGTYEQYF.

In its sample, this clone was seen a few times. This chain uses TRBV9 with TRBJ1-4, with 9 bases fitting TRBD1. The CDR3 spans 18 residues. Germline loops: CDR1 SGDLS, CDR2 YYNGEE. J gave up 4 bases and V 1 base, and 11 bases lay outside the gene matches. CDR3 sequence: CASSVKGTGSVLNEKLFF. DNA of the CDR3: TGTGCCAGCAGCGTAAAAGGGACAGGGAGTGTCCTTAATGAAAAACTGTTTTTT.

The V and J genes are TRBV15 and TRBJ2-2; 8 nucleotides line up with TRBD2. CDR1 LNHNV and CDR2 YYDKDF come from the germline V gene (reference sequence). V dropped 7 bases and J dropped 4; count of bases not matched to a gene: 8. The CDR3 contains 15 residues. CDR3: CATTLRGGPTGELFF. As DNA, the CDR3 is TGTGCCACCACTCTCCGGGGGGGCCCCACCGGGGAGCTGTTTTTT.

The chain combines TRBV27 with TRBJ2-3; D might be TRBD2 (6 bases). This CDR3 contains 13 residues. Germline CDR1 reads MNHEY; CDR2 reads SMNVEV (reference sequence). Trimming removed 4 bases at V and 9 bases at J, with 14 bases between. DNA for the CDR3: TGTGCCAGCAGTTCCCCCCCGGGAGACACGCAGTATTTT. Encoded protein: CASSSPPGDTQYF.

This chain joins TRBV5-8 and TRBJ2-1, with 7 bases matching TRBD1. Germline V gives CDR1 SGHTS, CDR2 YDEGEE. The length of the CDR3 is 14 residues. The junction had 6 bases not matched to a gene; V was cut back by 5 bases and J by 4 bases. The CDR3 region is CASRPGQAYNEQFF. The CDR3 DNA reads TGTGCCAGCAGACCCGGACAGGCGTACAATGAGCAGTTCTTC. Supplemented by reference TRBV5-8 and TRBJ2-1, the full variable domain reads EAGVTQSPTHLIKTRGQQATLRCSPISGHTSVYWYQQALGLGLQFLLWYDEGEERNRGNFPPRFSGRQFPNYSSELNVNALELEDSALYLCASRPGQAYNEQFFGPGTRLTVL.

The sample holds one count of this clone. This sample also contains other DNA sequences that code for the same CDR3. The gene calls are TRBV4-2 and TRBJ2-2; D gene uncertain. Trimming removed 1 base at V and 3 bases at J, with 3 bases between. This CDR3 has 13 residues. The germline V gene has CDR1 LGHNA and CDR2 YNFKEQ. The CDR3 region has the DNA TGTGCCAGCAGCCAAGGGCACACCGGGGAGCTGTTTTTT. This gives the protein CASSQGHTGELFF.

The genes are TRBV29-1 and TRBJ2-7; 8 bases agree with TRBD1. This CDR3 is 12 amino acids long. The germline V gene encodes CDR1 SQVTM and CDR2 ANQGSEA. The V and J ends lost 4 bases and 6 bases, in that order; junction bases with no gene match: 5. The CDR3, as DNA: TGCAGCGTTGGCTGGACAGGGTCCGAGCAGTACTTC. Translated, it gives CSVGWTGSEQYF.

This sequence joins TRBV29-1 and TRBJ2-7; 8 bases fit TRBD1. With V trimmed by 6 bases and J by 5 bases, 12 bases remained unmatched. CDR1 and CDR2 from the germline V gene are SQVTM and ANQGSEA. CDR3 length equals 14 residues. This chain's CDR3 is CSVGATGVYNEQYF. For the CDR3, the DNA is TGCAGCGTGGGAGCGACAGGGGTTTACAACGAGCAGTACTTC.

The J gene is TRBJ2-7, the V gene TRBV28; 10 nucleotides line up with TRBD2. J gave up 3 bases and V 7 bases, and 9 bases lay outside the gene matches. Germline lookup yields CDR1 MDHEN and CDR2 SYDVKM. CDR3 length equals 15 residues. In DNA form, the CDR3 reads TGTGCCAGCAAGGCTAGCGGGAGTTTAGACTACGAGCAGTACTTC. Translating it yields CASKASGSLDYEQYF.

About this clone: One end of the junction varies from germline; a read error may be responsible. The chain recombines TRBV7-9 with TRBJ2-7; D is possibly TRBD1 (6 bases). This CDR3 is built from 12 residues. The germline gives CDR1 SEHNR, CDR2 FQNEAQ (reference sequence). The DNA of the CDR3 is TGTTCCAGCAGCCCCGGGACACCCCTCCAGTACTTC. Translating gives CSSSPGTPLQYF.

This clone was observed once. The rearrangement joins TRBV19 to TRBJ2-4; 7 nucleotides align to TRBD1. Germline CDR1 is LNHDA and CDR2 is SQIVND (reference sequence). The V and J ends lost 8 bases and 0 bases, in that order; junction bases with no gene match: 4. The CDR3 loop spans 14 amino acids. This CDR3 reads CASRGTVAKNIQYF. In DNA form, the CDR3 reads TGTGCCAGTCGAGGGACAGTAGCCAAAAACATTCAGTACTTC.

The chain employs TRBV30 and TRBJ1-2; 10 bases agree with TRBD1. Germline V gene lookup returns CDR1 GTSNPN and CDR2 SVGIG (reference sequence). Unmatched junction bases numbered 7, after V lost 4 bases and J lost 8 bases. The CDR3 length is 13 residues. The CDR3 loop reads CAWTLTGGSGYTF. CDR3 DNA: TGTGCCTGGACTCTGACAGGGGGCTCGGGCTACACCTTC. The full variable domain, in which reference TRBV30 and TRBJ1-2 provide the parts outside the CDR3, is SQTIHQWPATLVQPVGSPLSLECTVEGTSNPNLYWYRQAAGRGLQLLFYSVGIGQISSEVPQNLSASRPQDRQFILSSKKLLLSDSGFYLCAWTLTGGSGYTFGSGTRLTVV.

This chain uses TRBV7-2 with TRBJ1-4; D unclear. Trimming took off 4 bases at V and 7 bases at J, with 22 bases between the two ends. CDR1 is SGHTA, CDR2 FQGNSA, per germline. The CDR3 is made up of 17 amino acids. CDR3 nucleotide sequence: TGTGCCAGCAGCTCCTTGGGCCGAATGGTATTAGGTGAAAAACTGTTTTTT. Its translation: CASSSLGRMVLGEKLFF.

This chain joins TRBV6-4 and TRBJ1-4; D is perhaps TRBD1 (5 bases). Germline V lookup: CDR1 MRHNA, CDR2 SNTAGT. V was shortened by 6 bases and J by 2 bases, with 13 bases between the two germline ends. The CDR3 contains 15 residues. The CDR3 region has the DNA TGTGCCAGCAGCCAGGGTGGAGGGACTAATGAAAAACTGTTTTTT. As protein: CASSQGGGTNEKLFF.

This chain connects TRBV7-2 to TRBJ1-5, with D tentatively TRBD1 (5 bases). The length of the CDR3 is 12 residues. Germline lookup yields CDR1 SGHTA and CDR2 FQGNSA. V lost 2 bases to trimming and J lost 7 bases, with 6 bases between them. CDR3 bases: TGTGCCAGCAGCTTACAGGGCCAGCCCCAGCATTTT. It codes for CASSLQGQPQHF.

The V gene is TRBV7-2, the J gene TRBJ1-1, with 8 bases that match TRBD1. The CDR3 has 16 residues. J was trimmed by 5 bases and V by 5 bases; bases with no gene match: 13. The germline gives CDR1 SGHTA, CDR2 FQGNSA. The CDR3 DNA sequence: TGTGCCAGCAGCACCCAGGTCGGGACAGGTGGGACTGAAGCTTTCTTT. It codes for CASSTQVGTGGTEAFF.

The chain carries TRBV6-5 and TRBJ1-5; TRBD1 matches at 7 bases. This CDR3 is built from 14 residues. The V segment lost 6 bases and the J segment 3 bases; nucleotides outside the gene matches: 5. Germline CDR1 MNHEY, CDR2 SVGAGI. The CDR3 DNA sequence: TGTGCCAGCAGACACAGGGGATTCAATCAGCCCCAGCATTTT. Encoded protein: CASRHRGFNQPQHF.

This chain uses TRBV6-5 with TRBJ2-7; possible D gene TRBD1, 5 bases. The CDR3 length is 16 residues. The germline V gene has CDR1 MNHEY and CDR2 SVGAGI. V was trimmed by 0 bases and J by 0 bases, leaving 12 bases between them. The CDR3 nucleotides are TGTGCCAGCAGTTACTCTGGGGCCCTTTTCTCCTACGAGCAGTACTTC. This encodes CASSYSGALFSYEQYF.

CDR3 region: CASSLRPSGSGHEQYF. The CDR3 DNA follows: TGTGCCAGCAGCTTAAGGCCTAGCGGGAGCGGTCACGAGCAGTACTTC. The rearrangement links TRBV11-1 to TRBJ2-7, with TRBD2 matching over 10 bases. The length of the CDR3 is 16 residues. Germline V gene sequence: CDR1 SGHAT, CDR2 FQDESV (reference sequence). Trimming removed 2 bases from V and 5 bases from J; junction bases left unmatched: 9.

The chain recombines TRBV5-1 with TRBJ1-1; weak D call: TRBD1 (6 bases). The CDR3 spans 17 residues. CDR1 SGHRS and CDR2 YFSETQ come from the germline V gene. V dropped 5 bases and J dropped 1 base, with 21 bases sitting between them. CDR3 in DNA: TGCGCCAGCAGTGACCAGGGGCAGGGTGGCGGGAACACTGAAGCTTTCTTT. Translated: CASSDQGQGGGNTEAFF.